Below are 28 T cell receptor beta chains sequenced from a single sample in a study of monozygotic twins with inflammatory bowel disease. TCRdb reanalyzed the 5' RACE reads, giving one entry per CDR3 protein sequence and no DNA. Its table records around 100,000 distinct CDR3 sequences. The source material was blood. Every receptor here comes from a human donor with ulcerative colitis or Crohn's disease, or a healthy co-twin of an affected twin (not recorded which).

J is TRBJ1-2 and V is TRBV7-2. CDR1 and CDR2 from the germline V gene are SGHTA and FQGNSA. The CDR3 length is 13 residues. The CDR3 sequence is CASSLGGNYGYTF.

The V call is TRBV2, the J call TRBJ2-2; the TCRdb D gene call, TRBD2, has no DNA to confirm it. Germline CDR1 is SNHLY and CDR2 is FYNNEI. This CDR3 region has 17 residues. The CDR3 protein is CASGDLSGRGNTGELFF.

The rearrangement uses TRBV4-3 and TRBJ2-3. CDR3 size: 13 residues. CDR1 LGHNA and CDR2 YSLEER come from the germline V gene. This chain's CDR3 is CASSRTLTDTQYF.

The CDR3 sequence is CASSHGLFTDTQYF. The chain has TRBV4-3 and TRBJ2-3; absent DNA, TCRdb's TRBD2 call cannot be checked. Germline V lookup: CDR1 LGHNA, CDR2 YSLEER. This CDR3 has 14 amino acids.

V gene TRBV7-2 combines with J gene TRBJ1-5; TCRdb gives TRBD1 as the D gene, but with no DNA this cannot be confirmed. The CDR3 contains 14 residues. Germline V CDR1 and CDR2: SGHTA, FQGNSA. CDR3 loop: CASSFEQGRGPQHF.

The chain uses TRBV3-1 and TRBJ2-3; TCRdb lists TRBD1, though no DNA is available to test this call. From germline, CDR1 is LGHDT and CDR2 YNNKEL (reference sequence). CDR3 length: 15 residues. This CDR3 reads CASSQGTGAADTQYF.

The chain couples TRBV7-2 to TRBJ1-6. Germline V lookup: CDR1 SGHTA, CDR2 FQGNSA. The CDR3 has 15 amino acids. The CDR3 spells CASSLVADHNSPLHF. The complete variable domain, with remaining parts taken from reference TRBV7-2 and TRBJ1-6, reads GAGVSQSPSNKVTEKGKDVELRCDPISGHTALYWYRQSLGQGLEFLIYFQGNSAPDKSGLPSDRFSAERTGGSVSTLTIQRTQQEDSAVYLCASSLVADHNSPLHFGNGTRLTVT.

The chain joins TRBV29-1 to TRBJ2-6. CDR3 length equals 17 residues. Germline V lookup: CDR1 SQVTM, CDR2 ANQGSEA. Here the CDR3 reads CSVRGFGGVSGANVLTF.

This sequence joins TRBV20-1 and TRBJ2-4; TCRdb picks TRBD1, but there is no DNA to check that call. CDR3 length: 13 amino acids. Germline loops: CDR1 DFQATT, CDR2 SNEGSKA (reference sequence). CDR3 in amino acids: CSAVTGAGDIQYF.

The CDR3 protein is CASSPSYEQYF. This rearrangement joins TRBV6-2 or TRBV6-3 to TRBJ2-7. Germline V lookup: CDR1 MNHEY, CDR2 SVGEGT. The CDR3 sequence is 11 residues long.

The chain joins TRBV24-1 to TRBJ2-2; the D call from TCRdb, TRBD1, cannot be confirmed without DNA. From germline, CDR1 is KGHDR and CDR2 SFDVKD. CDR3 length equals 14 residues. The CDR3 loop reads CATSDNRETGELFF.

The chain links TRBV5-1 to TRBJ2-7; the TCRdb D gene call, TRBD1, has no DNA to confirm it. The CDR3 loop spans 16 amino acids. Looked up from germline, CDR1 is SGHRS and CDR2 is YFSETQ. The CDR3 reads CASSNAERQVPYEQYF.

This CDR3 is CASSFGQSSTLHF. The chain recombines TRBV3-1 with TRBJ1-6; the D call from TCRdb, TRBD1, cannot be confirmed without DNA. CDR1 LGHDT and CDR2 YNNKEL come from the germline V gene (reference sequence). This CDR3 comprises 13 residues.

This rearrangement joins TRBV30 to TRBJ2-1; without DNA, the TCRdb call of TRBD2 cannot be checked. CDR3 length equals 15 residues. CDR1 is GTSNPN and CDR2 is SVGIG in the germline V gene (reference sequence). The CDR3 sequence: CAWDNLAGAYNEQFF. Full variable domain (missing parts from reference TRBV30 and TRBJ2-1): SQTIHQWPATLVQPVGSPLSLECTVEGTSNPNLYWYRQAAGRGLQLLFYSVGIGQISSEVPQNLSASRPQDRQFILSSKKLLLSDSGFYLCAWDNLAGAYNEQFFGPGTRLTVL.

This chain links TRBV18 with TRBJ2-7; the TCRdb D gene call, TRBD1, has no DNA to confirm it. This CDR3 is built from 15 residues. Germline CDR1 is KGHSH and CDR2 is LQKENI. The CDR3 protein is CASSLGTGLYYEQYF.

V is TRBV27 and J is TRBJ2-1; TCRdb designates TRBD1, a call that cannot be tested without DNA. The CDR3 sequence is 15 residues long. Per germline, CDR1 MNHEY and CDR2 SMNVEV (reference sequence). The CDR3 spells CASSFTGLLYNEQFF.

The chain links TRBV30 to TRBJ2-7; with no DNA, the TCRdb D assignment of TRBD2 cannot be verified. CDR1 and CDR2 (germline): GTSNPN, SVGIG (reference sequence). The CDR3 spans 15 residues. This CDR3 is CAWSVLAGGPGEQYF. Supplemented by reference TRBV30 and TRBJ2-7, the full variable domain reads SQTIHQWPATLVQPVGSPLSLECTVEGTSNPNLYWYRQAAGRGLQLLFYSVGIGQISSEVPQNLSASRPQDRQFILSSKKLLLSDSGFYLCAWSVLAGGPGEQYFGPGTRLTVT.

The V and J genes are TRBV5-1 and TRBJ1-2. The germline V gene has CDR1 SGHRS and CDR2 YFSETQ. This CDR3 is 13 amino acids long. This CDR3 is CASTTGEGYGYTF.

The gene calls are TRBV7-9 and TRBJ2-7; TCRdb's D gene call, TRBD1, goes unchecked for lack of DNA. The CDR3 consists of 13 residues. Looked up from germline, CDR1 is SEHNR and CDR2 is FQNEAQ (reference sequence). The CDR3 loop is CASTPDSLYEQYF.

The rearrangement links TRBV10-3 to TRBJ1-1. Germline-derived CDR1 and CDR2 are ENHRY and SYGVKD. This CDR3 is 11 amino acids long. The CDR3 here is CAIRTDYEAFF.

The CDR3 protein is CSALDRGFSSEKLFF. The V call is TRBV20-1, the J call TRBJ1-4; the D call of TRBD1 rests on TCRdb alone, since no DNA is present to check it. This CDR3 is 15 amino acids long. Per germline, CDR1 DFQATT and CDR2 SNEGSKA (reference sequence).

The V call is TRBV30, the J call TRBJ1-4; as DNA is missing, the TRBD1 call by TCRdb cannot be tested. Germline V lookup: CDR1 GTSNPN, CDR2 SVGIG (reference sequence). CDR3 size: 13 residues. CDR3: CAWTPQVDEKLFF.

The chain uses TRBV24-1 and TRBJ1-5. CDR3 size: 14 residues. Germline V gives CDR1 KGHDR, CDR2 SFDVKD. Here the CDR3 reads CATSAAWGHQPQHF.

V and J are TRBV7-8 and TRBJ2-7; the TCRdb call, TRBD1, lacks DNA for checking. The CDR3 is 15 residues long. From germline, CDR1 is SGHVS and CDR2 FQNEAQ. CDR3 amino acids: CASSSPETGRYEQYF.

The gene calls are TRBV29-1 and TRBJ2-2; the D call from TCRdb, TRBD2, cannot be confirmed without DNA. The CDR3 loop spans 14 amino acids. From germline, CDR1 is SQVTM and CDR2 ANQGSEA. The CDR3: CSALLAGAFGELFF.

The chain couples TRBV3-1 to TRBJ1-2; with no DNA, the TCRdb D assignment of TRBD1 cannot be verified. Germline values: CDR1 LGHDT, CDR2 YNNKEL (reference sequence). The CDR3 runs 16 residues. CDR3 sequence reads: CASSPPPGQGIYGYTF. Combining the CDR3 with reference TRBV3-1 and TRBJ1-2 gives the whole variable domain DTAVSQTPKYLVTQMGNDKSIKCEQNLGHDTMYWYKQDSKKFLKIMFSYNNKELIINETVPNRFSPKSPDKAHLNLHINSLELGDSAVYFCASSPPPGQGIYGYTFGSGTRLTVV.

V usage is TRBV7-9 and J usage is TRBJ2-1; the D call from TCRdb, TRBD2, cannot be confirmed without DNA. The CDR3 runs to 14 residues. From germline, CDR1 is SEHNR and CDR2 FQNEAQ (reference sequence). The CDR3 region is CASILAGGLNEQFF.

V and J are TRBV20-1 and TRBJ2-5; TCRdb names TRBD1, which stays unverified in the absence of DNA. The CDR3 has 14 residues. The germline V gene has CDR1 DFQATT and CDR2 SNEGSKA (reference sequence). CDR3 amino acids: CSAPSGQGGETQYF.